This T cell receptor (beta chain) is drawn from a study of long-term antiretroviral therapy in people with HIV. Study-wide findings and caveats: ART adherence, viral resistance and therapy changes went unrecorded.

Sequencing relied on immunoSEQ assay v3.0, run at survey level. The protocol was immunoSEQ multiplex PCR, while the TCRdb copy is restricted to in-frame clones and leaves out a portion. Altogether 30,000 or so clones are present, about 93% being singletons, with the ten largest covering 6.4%. Looked up from germline, CDR1 is SGHTA and CDR2 is FQGNSA. The CDR3 sequence is 15 residues long. The junction had 4 bases not matched to a gene; V was cut back by 2 bases and J by 0 bases. Turning to this clone: Its matching antigen is unknown.

The clonotype originates from a woman aged 40 to 50 with HIV. The chain employs TRBV7-2 and TRBJ2-7; 7 bases align to TRBD1. The input for sequencing was unsorted PBMCs, taken roughly 6.3 years after starting antiretroviral therapy. Written as DNA, the CDR3 is TGTGCCAGCAGCTTATGGCAGGGGGTCTCCTACGAGCAGTACTTC. Residues: CASSLWQGVSYEQYF.